Below, 14 T cell receptor beta chains from the same sample are listed, as sequenced in a study of blood T cell repertoires in COVID-19. Method: immunoSEQ multiplex PCR; TCRdb's copy keeps in-frame clones and lacks some. The sample yields approximately 250,000 clones, nearly 85% seen once. The source material was peripheral blood. All receptors come from a human donor in a cohort sampled during active COVID-19.

This clone was detected only once. The DNA of the CDR3 is TGCGCCAGCAGCCCCCCTAGGGGGCAAGTCGAGCAGTACTTC. The encoded protein is CASSPPRGQVEQYF. This chain joins TRBV5-1 and TRBJ2-7, with 7 bases aligning to TRBD1. Germline CDR1 SGHRS, CDR2 YFSETQ. The CDR3 is 14 amino acids. V shed 4 bases, J shed 6 bases, and the junction held 10 bases outside the gene matches.

This rearrangement joins TRBV19 to TRBJ2-7; TRBD1 matches 9 bases. The germline V gene encodes CDR1 LNHDA and CDR2 SQIVND (reference sequence). J gave up 3 bases and V 9 bases, and 12 bases lay outside the gene matches. CDR3 length: 15 residues. As DNA, the CDR3 is TGTGCCAGCTCTCCCGGGACAGGGACCGTCTACGAGCAGTACTTC. This encodes CASSPGTGTVYEQYF.

This clone turned up a few times. The rearrangement uses TRBV27 and TRBJ1-5; the D is unclear. The V and J ends lost 3 bases and 2 bases respectively, with 11 bases between them. The CDR3 runs to 15 residues. Germline CDR1 reads MNHEY; CDR2 reads SMNVEV (reference sequence). Here the CDR3 reads CASSLEGWGNQPQHF. The CDR3 DNA follows: TGTGCCAGCAGTTTGGAGGGTTGGGGCAATCAGCCCCAGCATTTT.

The V gene is TRBV5-6, the J gene TRBJ2-1, with D possibly being TRBD1 (7 bases). CDR3 length equals 17 residues. Trimming removed 0 bases from V and 3 bases from J, with 16 bases in between. Germline V gene data show CDR1 as SGHDT and CDR2 as YYEEEE. Here the CDR3 reads CASSLVTGDRYYNEQFF. CDR3 nucleotide sequence: TGTGCCAGCAGCTTGGTGACGGGGGACAGATACTACAATGAGCAGTTCTTC.

The chain combines TRBV6-4 with TRBJ2-3, with TRBD1 identical over 12 bases. The CDR3 totals 14 residues. The germline V gene encodes CDR1 MRHNA and CDR2 SNTAGT. V was pared by 2 bases and J by 7 bases, with 1 base of the junction left unmatched. This chain's CDR3 is CASSDGTGGHTQYF. The CDR3 DNA reads as TGTGCCAGCAGTGACGGGACAGGGGGCCATACGCAGTATTTT.

The rearrangement joins TRBV23-1 to TRBJ1-2; perhaps TRBD1 as D (6 bases). TRBV23-1 is assigned to the ORF class and has an uncertain function. The CDR3 is 20 amino acids. V lost 0 bases and J lost 7, with 30 bases in between. The CDR3 sequence is CASSQSEKSQNREGLCGYTF. CDR3 DNA: TGCGCCAGCAGTCAATCCGAAAAATCACAGAACAGGGAGGGTCTCTGTGGCTACACCTTC.

This clone was counted once. The chain couples TRBV18 to TRBJ2-2; D may be TRBD2 (6 bases). Trimming took off 5 bases at V and 3 bases at J, with 13 bases between the two ends. Germline loops: CDR1 KGHSH, CDR2 LQKENI. The length of the CDR3 is 15 residues. The CDR3 protein is CASSSSGSHTGELFF. CDR3 bases: TGTGCCAGCTCATCTTCCGGGAGTCACACCGGGGAGCTGTTTTTT.

This clone was counted a few times. The V gene is TRBV27, the J gene TRBJ1-5, with 8 positions matching TRBD1. Germline lookup yields CDR1 MNHEY and CDR2 SMNVEV (reference sequence). CDR3 size: 15 residues. Unmatched junction bases numbered 7, after V lost 5 bases and J lost 4 bases. CDR3 coding DNA: TGTGCCAGCAGTCCCCGGACAGGGAGGAATCAGCCCCAGCATTTT. Its protein is CASSPRTGRNQPQHF.

The rearrangement joins TRBV11-2 to TRBJ2-7; D gene unclear. CDR3 length: 15 amino acids. CDR1 and CDR2 from the germline V gene are SGHAT and FQNNGV. V dropped 4 bases and J dropped 0 bases, with 13 bases sitting between them. In DNA, the CDR3 is TGTGCCAGCAGCTCCCGACTGCGGAGCTCCTACGAGCAGTACTTC. Its translation: CASSSRLRSSYEQYF. The whole variable domain, remainder taken from reference TRBV11-2 and TRBJ2-7, is EAGVAQSPRYKIIEKRQSVAFWCNPISGHATLYWYQQILGQGPKLLIQFQNNGVVDDSQLPKDRFSAERLKGVDSTLKIQPAKLEDSAVYLCASSSRLRSSYEQYFGPGTRLTVT.

This chain joins TRBV28 and TRBJ1-2, with 11 bases aligning to TRBD1. Germline V gene lookup returns CDR1 MDHEN and CDR2 SYDVKM. CDR3 length equals 14 residues. The trim removed 5 bases at V and 6 bases at J, leaving 5 bases unmatched. CDR3 loop: CASSPSGQGDGYTF. CDR3 bases: TGTGCCAGCAGTCCCTCGGGACAGGGGGATGGCTACACCTTC.

V gene TRBV2 combines with J gene TRBJ2-1, with TRBD2 matching 13 bases. J was trimmed by 4 bases and V by 6 bases; bases with no gene match: 6. The CDR3 length is 16 residues. Germline V CDR1 and CDR2: SNHLY, FYNNEI. For the CDR3, the DNA is TGTGCCAGCAGACGACTAGCGGGAGGTCGGTACAATGAGCAGTTCTTC. This translates into CASRRLAGGRYNEQFF.

This sequence joins TRBV3-1 (or the pseudogene TRBV3-2) and TRBJ2-2; the match to TRBD2 covers 11 bases. CDR3 length equals 16 residues. The ends lost 3 bases at V and 1 base at J; junction bases unmatched: 1. Germline assignment: CDR1 LGHDT and CDR2 YNNKEL (reference sequence). The CDR3 DNA sequence: TGTGCCAGCAGCCAGACTAGCGGGGTGAACACCGGGGAGCTGTTTTTT. Translating gives CASSQTSGVNTGELFF.

The V call is TRBV7-8, the J call TRBJ1-3; TRBD1 matches 7 bases. CDR1 is SGHVS, CDR2 FQNEAQ, per germline. The CDR3 spans 16 residues. Unmatched junction bases numbered 7, after V lost 5 bases and J lost 0 bases. CDR3 sequence reads: CASSKGQRGSGNTIYF. The DNA for the CDR3 is TGTGCCAGCAGCAAGGGACAGAGGGGCTCTGGAAACACCATATATTTT.

V is TRBV12-3 or TRBV12-4 and J is TRBJ2-5, with 8 bases matching TRBD1. Germline trimming cut 6 bases from V and 5 bases from J; bases unmatched to any gene: 5. The CDR3 is made up of 13 amino acids. In nucleotides, the CDR3 is TGTGCCAGCAGCATCCGGGACAGGGAGACCCAGTACTTC. Translating it yields CASSIRDRETQYF.